What follows is one TCR beta chain and its context. V lost 4 bases and J lost 3, with 13 bases in between. Germline V gives CDR1 PRHDT, CDR2 FYEKMQ (reference sequence). The CDR3 totals 14 residues. The sample comes from a study of OX40 agonist ivuxolimab in advanced cancers. Study-wide background: Dose-escalation patients were diagnosed with hepatocellular carcinoma, melanoma, renal cell cancer or head and neck cancer. Partial responses occurred in three patients (one hepatocellular carcinoma, two cutaneous melanoma). The dose-escalation cohort was around 83% male, with a mean age of around 54 years, ranging about 20 to 79.

The repertoire was sequenced with immunoSEQ multiplex PCR; TCRdb's copy has only in-frame clones and lacks some. The data contain some 53,000 clones, around 94% of them singletons. Blood specimens came from baseline, cycle 4 day 1, and cycle 7 day 1. The input for sequencing was CD4+ or CD8+ T cells sorted from blood, taken in a trial of the OX40 agonist ivuxolimab. This sequence was found in an adult with an advanced solid tumor such as melanoma, head and neck, liver or kidney cancer. V gene TRBV13 combines with J gene TRBJ2-7; D gene uncertain. CDR3 sequence: CASSSVVSDYEQYF. The CDR3 nucleotides read TGTGCCAGCAGCTCTGTAGTAAGCGACTACGAGCAGTACTTC.